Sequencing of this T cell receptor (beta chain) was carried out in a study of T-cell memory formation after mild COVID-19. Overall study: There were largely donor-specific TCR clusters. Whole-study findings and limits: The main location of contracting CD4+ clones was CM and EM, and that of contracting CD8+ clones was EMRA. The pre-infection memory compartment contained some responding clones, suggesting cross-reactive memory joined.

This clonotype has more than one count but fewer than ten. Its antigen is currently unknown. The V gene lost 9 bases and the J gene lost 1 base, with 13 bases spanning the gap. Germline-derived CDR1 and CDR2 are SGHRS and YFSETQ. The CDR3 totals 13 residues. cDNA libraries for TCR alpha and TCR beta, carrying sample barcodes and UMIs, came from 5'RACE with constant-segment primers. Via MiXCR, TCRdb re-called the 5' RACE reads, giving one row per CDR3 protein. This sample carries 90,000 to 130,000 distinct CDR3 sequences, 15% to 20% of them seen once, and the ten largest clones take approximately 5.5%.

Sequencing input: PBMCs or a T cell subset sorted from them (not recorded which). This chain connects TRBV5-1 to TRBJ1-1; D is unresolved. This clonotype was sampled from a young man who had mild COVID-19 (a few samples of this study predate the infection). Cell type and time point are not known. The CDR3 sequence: CATRSTENTEAFF. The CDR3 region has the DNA TGCGCCACCAGATCTACGGAGAACACTGAAGCTTTCTTT.